The next 28 T cell receptor beta chains were all read from a single sample in a study of OX40 agonist ivuxolimab in advanced cancers. Measured with immunoSEQ multiplex PCR; TCRdb has only the in-frame clones, and not every one. The profile shows 65,000 to 90,000 clones, about 88% of them singletons. The sequencing used CD4+ or CD8+ T cells sorted from blood, collected in a trial of the OX40 agonist ivuxolimab. Source of these receptors: an adult with an advanced solid tumor such as melanoma, head and neck, liver or kidney cancer.

The V gene is TRBV19, the J gene TRBJ2-1; 10 bases are a match to TRBD1. Germline lookup yields CDR1 LNHDA and CDR2 SQIVND (reference sequence). This CDR3 region has 15 residues. V lost 5 bases, J lost 7 bases, and 8 bases stayed unmatched. CDR3 sequence (DNA): TGTGCCAGTAGTTCGACAGGGGGCCCAGGGAATGAGCAGTTCTTC. It encodes CASSSTGGPGNEQFF.

V is TRBV7-8 and J is TRBJ2-5; D might be TRBD1 (6 bases). The V gene's germline CDR1 is SGHVS and CDR2 FQNEAQ. Trimming shortened V by 1 base and J by 9 bases, and 6 bases separated the two germline ends. This CDR3 comprises 11 residues. The CDR3 loop is CASSLEGAQYF. The CDR3 DNA reads as TGTGCCAGCAGCTTAGAGGGGGCCCAGTACTTC. Supplemented by reference TRBV7-8 and TRBJ2-5, the full variable domain reads GAGVSQSPRYKVAKRGQDVALRCDPISGHVSLFWYQQALGQGPEFLTYFQNEAQLDKSGLPSDRFFAERPEGSVSTLKIQRTQQEDSAVYLCASSLEGAQYFGPGTRLLVL.

This rearrangement joins TRBV29-1 to TRBJ2-7; TRBD1 matches 8 bases. The CDR3 spans 13 residues. V gave up 4 bases and J gave up 6 bases; unmatched junction bases: 8. The germline V gene encodes CDR1 SQVTM and CDR2 ANQGSEA. The CDR3 coding sequence is TGCAGCGTTGGGGGACAGGTTGGGGCCGAGCAGTACTTC. This sequence encodes CSVGGQVGAEQYF.

The chain carries TRBV21-1 and TRBJ2-4; no check of the table's D call, TRBD1, against the DNA was made. TRBV21-1 is designated a pseudogene. The CDR3 contains 18 residues. The CDR3 is CASSKAPSRGVGGNIQYF. As DNA, the CDR3 is TGTGCCAGCAGCAAAGCGCCATCCAGGGGAGTAGGGGGAAACATTCAGTACTTC.

J is TRBJ1-1 and V is TRBV5-6; no clear D. The V gene's germline CDR1 is SGHDT and CDR2 YYEEEE. The CDR3 has 12 residues. Trimming stripped 0 bases from V and 6 bases from J, with 6 bases between. CDR3 sequence: CASSLGFAEAFF. In nucleotides, the CDR3 is TGTGCCAGCAGCTTGGGGTTCGCTGAAGCTTTCTTT.

This chain joins TRBV4-1 and TRBJ1-6, with D tentatively TRBD1 (6 bases). Trimming took 1 base from V and 11 from J, leaving 15 bases between them. The CDR3 sequence is 15 residues long. Germline CDR1 and CDR2: MGHRA and YSYEKL. CDR3 bases: TGCGCCAGCAGCCAAGTGCAGGGGAATATGGCACCCCTCCACTTT. Translated, it gives CASSQVQGNMAPLHF.

The chain couples TRBV6-6 to TRBJ2-7; either TRBD1 or TRBD2 may supply D (5 bases each). The germline gives CDR1 MNHNY, CDR2 SVGAGI (reference sequence). V was shortened by 2 bases and J by 6 bases, with 14 bases between the two germline ends. CDR3 size: 14 residues. The CDR3 coding sequence is TGTGCCAGCAGTTACGGGGGAGCCCCTCTCGAGCAGTACTTC. Residues: CASSYGGAPLEQYF.

The chain recombines TRBV6-6 with TRBJ1-5, with D unresolved. V lost 11 bases to trimming and J lost 0 bases, with 14 bases between them. CDR1 and CDR2 (germline): MNHNY, SVGAGI (reference sequence). This CDR3 has 14 amino acids. The chain's CDR3 is CALGELYSNQPQHF. For the CDR3, the DNA is TGTGCCCTCGGTGAGCTGTATAGCAATCAGCCCCAGCATTTT.

The CDR3 is CASSYMGEQYF. The CDR3 bases are TGTGCCAGCAGTTACATGGGCGAGCAGTACTTC. V is TRBV6-1 and J is TRBJ2-7; D gene ambiguous. Germline loops: CDR1 MNHNS, CDR2 SASEGT. This CDR3 is 11 amino acids long. V gave up 5 bases and J gave up 6 bases, with 8 bases separating them.

The genes are TRBV1 and TRBJ1-6; the table's D call of TRBD1 was not tested on the DNA. TRBV1 constitutes a pseudogene. The CDR3 covers 17 residues. In nucleotides, the CDR3 is TGCACCAGCAGCCAAGATCGGCAGGGAAAGTATAATTCACCCCTCCACTTT. This codes for CTSSQDRQGKYNSPLHF.

The chain recombines TRBV7-3 with TRBJ2-3; D unclear. V was trimmed by 2 bases and J by 3 bases, leaving 9 bases between them. The CDR3 has 14 residues. CDR1 is SGHTA and CDR2 is FQGTGA in the germline V gene. The CDR3 region has the DNA TGTGCCAGCAGCTTACAGTACGGGACAGATACGCAGTATTTT. Its protein is CASSLQYGTDTQYF. Supplemented by reference TRBV7-3 and TRBJ2-3, the full variable domain reads GAGVSQTPSNKVTEKGKYVELRCDPISGHTALYWYRQSLGQGPEFLIYFQGTGAADDSGLPNDRFFAVRPEGSVSTLKIQRTERGDSAVYLCASSLQYGTDTQYFGPGTRLTVL.

The rearrangement uses TRBV11-3 and TRBJ1-5; D is unresolved. The CDR3 is 13 amino acids. Trimming pared 4 bases from V and 4 bases from J, leaving 8 bases between. Germline CDR1 reads SGHNT; CDR2 reads YENEEA. The CDR3 DNA sequence: TGTGCCAGCAGCTCACGAACAAATCAGCCCCAGCATTTT. Protein product: CASSSRTNQPQHF.

Only one count was recorded for this clone. The chain carries TRBV6-6 and TRBJ2-1; 8 bases are a match to TRBD2. The CDR3 consists of 16 residues. The germline V gene encodes CDR1 MNHNY and CDR2 SVGAGI (reference sequence). Losses at the gene ends were 0 bases for V and 7 bases for J; bases not matched to a gene: 8. The CDR3 sequence: CASSYSIKRESNEQFF. DNA of the CDR3: TGTGCCAGCAGTTACTCGATTAAGCGGGAGTCGAATGAGCAGTTCTTC.

The V and J genes are TRBV12-5 and TRBJ2-1, with D unresolved. The CDR3 is made up of 11 amino acids. The V gene lost 8 bases and the J gene lost 8 bases, with 10 bases spanning the gap. Germline CDR1 is LGHNT and CDR2 is FRNRAP. The CDR3 sequence is CASTHLDEQFF. DNA for the CDR3: TGTGCTAGTACGCACTTGGATGAGCAGTTCTTC.

The V and J genes are TRBV6-1 and TRBJ1-5; weak D call: TRBD1 (6 bases). CDR3 length: 14 amino acids. Germline values: CDR1 MNHNS, CDR2 SASEGT. The V end was cut by 6 bases, the J end by 4 bases, with 13 bases between. CDR3 residues: CASSTTGTNQPQHF. As DNA, the CDR3 is TGTGCCAGCAGCACTACAGGGACAAATCAGCCCCAGCATTTT.

This clone showed up just a few times. The chain carries TRBV9 and TRBJ1-2; 7 bases fit TRBD1. This CDR3 has 13 residues. The V gene end was trimmed by 3 bases and the J gene end by 4 bases; junction bases not matched to a gene: 3. The germline CDR1 and CDR2 sequences are SGDLS and YYNGEE. The CDR3 nucleotides read TGTGCCAGCAGCGGAACAGGGGCCTATGGCTACACCTTC. Amino acid sequence: CASSGTGAYGYTF.

The chain combines TRBV4-1 with TRBJ1-2, with a tentative D call TRBD1 (5 bases). Trimming took off 4 bases at V and 3 bases at J, with 21 bases between the two ends. This CDR3 region has 17 residues. CDR1 and CDR2 (germline): MGHRA, YSYEKL. The CDR3 reads CASSPGPLRAGHYGYTF. In DNA form, the CDR3 reads TGCGCCAGCAGCCCGGGACCTCTACGGGCGGGGCACTATGGCTACACCTTC.

The chain is built from TRBV4-1 and TRBJ1-2, with D possibly TRBD1 on 6 matching bases. Trimming left V 0 bases short and J 0 bases short, with 8 bases between. The CDR3 sequence is 15 residues long. Germline CDR1 reads MGHRA; CDR2 reads YSYEKL. The CDR3 here is CASSQEGAANYGYTF. The CDR3 region has the DNA TGCGCCAGCAGCCAAGAGGGGGCAGCTAACTATGGCTACACCTTC.

V usage is TRBV5-4 and J usage is TRBJ2-5; 8 bases match TRBD2. CDR3 length equals 14 residues. V was clipped by 2 bases and J by 2 bases; unmatched bases: 2. CDR1 and CDR2 from the germline V gene are SGHNT and YYREEE (reference sequence). CDR3: CASSLAGVQETQYF. DNA for the CDR3: TGTGCCAGCAGCTTAGCGGGAGTTCAAGAGACCCAGTACTTC.

V and J are TRBV27 and TRBJ1-1, with D maybe TRBD1 (6 bases). CDR1 and CDR2 from the germline V gene are MNHEY and SMNVEV (reference sequence). CDR3 length: 15 amino acids. V lost 6 bases to trimming and J lost 2 bases, with 16 bases between them. Here the CDR3 reads CASSYFGGANTEAFF. The CDR3 DNA follows: TGTGCCAGCAGCTACTTCGGGGGGGCCAACACTGAAGCTTTCTTT.

The chain employs TRBV28 and TRBJ2-7; perhaps D is TRBD1 or TRBD2 (5 bases each). The CDR3 runs 15 residues. Trimming removed 6 bases at V and 5 bases at J, with 20 bases between. Looked up from germline, CDR1 is MDHEN and CDR2 is SYDVKM. The CDR3 DNA is TGTGCCAGCAGCACCGGGGCCATCTCGGCGCACGAGCAGTACTTC. Amino acid sequence: CASSTGAISAHEQYF. Full variable domain (outside the CDR3, taken from reference TRBV28 and TRBJ2-7): DVKVTQSSRYLVKRTGEKVFLECVQDMDHENMFWYRQDPGLGLRLIYFSYDVKMKEKGDIPEGYSVSREKKERFSLILESASTNQTSMYLCASSTGAISAHEQYFGPGTRLTVT.

The chain joins TRBV5-1 to TRBJ2-1, with 10 bases matching TRBD2. The V and J ends lost 4 bases and 3 bases, in that order; junction bases with no gene match: 4. Germline V CDR1 and CDR2: SGHRS, YFSETQ. This CDR3 is 15 amino acids long. As DNA, the CDR3 is TGCGCCAGCAGCACTTTAGCGGGGGGCTACAATGAGCAGTTCTTC. This translates into CASSTLAGGYNEQFF.

The chain couples TRBV7-2 to TRBJ1-4; a possible D gene is TRBD1 (5 bases). Per the germline V gene, CDR1 is SGHTA and CDR2 is FQGNSA. Trimming left V 5 bases short and J 0 bases short, with 16 bases between. The CDR3 length is 17 residues. The CDR3 sequence is CASSKTQGLATNEKLFF. CDR3 nucleotides: TGTGCCAGCAGCAAAACCCAGGGTCTGGCAACTAATGAAAAACTGTTTTTT.

J is TRBJ2-2 and V is TRBV7-3; TRBD1 is a possible D gene (5 bases). CDR3 length: 14 residues. The ends were cut back, 1 base at V and 3 bases at J, with 6 bases in the middle. CDR1 is SGHTA, CDR2 FQGTGA, per germline. The CDR3 DNA is TGTGCCAGCAGCTTAATCAGGGACACCGGGGAGCTGTTTTTT. As protein: CASSLIRDTGELFF.

As concerns this clone: This sample also contains other DNA sequences that code for the same CDR3. CDR3 in DNA: TGTGCCAGCAGTAGAGGAGGCAGGGGCCAGTACTTC. Protein: CASSRGGRGQYF. The gene calls are TRBV2 and TRBJ2-5; maybe TRBD1 (6 bases). V was trimmed by 5 bases and J by 10 bases, leaving 14 bases between them. Germline loops: CDR1 SNHLY, CDR2 FYNNEI. The CDR3 totals 12 residues.

V usage is TRBV10-2 and J usage is TRBJ1-2, with D maybe TRBD1 (6 bases). Germline loops: CDR1 WSHSY, CDR2 SAAADI. V was shortened by 3 bases and J by 0 bases, with 14 bases between the two germline ends. This CDR3 is built from 16 residues. CDR3: CASSDVGAGANYGYTF. For the CDR3, the DNA is TGCGCCAGCAGTGATGTTGGGGCAGGGGCTAACTATGGCTACACCTTC.

This clone turned up a few times. The rearrangement uses TRBV5-6 and TRBJ2-7; perhaps TRBD2 as D (5 bases). The length of the CDR3 is 14 residues. Per the germline V gene, CDR1 is SGHDT and CDR2 is YYEEEE. V lost 4 bases and J 6 bases, leaving 17 bases between the germline ends. The CDR3 nucleotides are TGTGCCAGCAGCCCGCGACTAAACGCTGGCGAGCAGTACTTC. Translation: CASSPRLNAGEQYF.

The table lists this clone with a few counts. The chain has TRBV2 and TRBJ2-3, with 8 bases fitting TRBD2. The V gene's germline CDR1 is SNHLY and CDR2 FYNNEI. V trimming: 5 bases; J trimming: 2 bases; junction bases outside the gene matches: 3. There are 14 residues in the CDR3. CDR3 nucleotides: TGTGCCAGCAGTCCTAGCGGGTCCACAGATACGCAGTATTTT. Amino acids: CASSPSGSTDTQYF.